These T cell receptor beta chains were read from a single sample in a study of CD8 T cells in Susac syndrome. TCRdb re-called the immunoSEQ multiplex PCR reads with MiXCR, one entry per CDR3 protein. The table shows 200,000 or so distinct CDR3 sequences, with approximately 94% occurring only once. The sample consisted of CD4+ T cells from PBMCs. All receptors derive from a human donor with multiple sclerosis. The CDR3 runs from the conserved cysteine through the conserved F or W. A D gene is named only where the DNA matches it firmly. Some rows mark clone size as missing; the rest say once, few, many or name a class of expanded clone.

cdr3_nt	cdr3_aa	cdr3_length	clone_size	v_call	j_call	d_call
TGTGCCAGCAGTGCAGGGGCGATGAACACTGAAGCTTTCTTT	CASSAGAMNTEAFF	14	.	TRBV25-1	TRBJ1-1	.
TGTGCCTGGAGTGTAAAGGGGGCTAACACTGAAGCTTTCTTT	CAWSVKGANTEAFF	14	.	TRBV30	TRBJ1-1	TRBD1
TGCAGCGTTGAAACAACTACCTACAATGAGCAGTTCTTC	CSVETTTYNEQFF	13	.	TRBV29-1	TRBJ2-1	.
TGTGCCACCAGTGCCCTTGGGACTAGCGGGGGGGCTAGCACAGATACGCAGTATTTT	CATSALGTSGGASTDTQYF	19	.	TRBV24-1	TRBJ2-3	TRBD2
TGTGCCAGCAGTTTCGTGGATTCACCCCTCCACTTT	CASSFVDSPLHF	12	.	TRBV28	TRBJ1-6	.
TGTGCCACCAGTGATTTCGGGACAGGGGACCAAGAGACCCAGTACTTC	CATSDFGTGDQETQYF	16	once	TRBV24-1	TRBJ2-5	TRBD1
TGTGCCACGGGGGGGCCTCAGCCCCAGCATTTT	CATGGPQPQHF	11	.	TRBV12-3/TRBV12-4	TRBJ1-5	.
TGTGCCAGCTCCGGGGCGATGTGGTTCGAGCAGTACTTC	CASSGAMWFEQYF	13	.	TRBV5-6	TRBJ2-7	.
TGTGCCAGCAGTTCGCCGACAGGGGCCGACGAGCAGTACTTC	CASSSPTGADEQYF	14	.	TRBV27	TRBJ2-7	TRBD1
TGCGCCAGCAGCCAGAAGGGGTCGGGGGATCTCTACAATGAGCAGTTCTTC	CASSQKGSGDLYNEQFF	17	.	TRBV4-3	TRBJ2-1	.
TGTGCCTGGGCATTTCGAAGTCGGCCGCAAGAGACCCAGTACTTC	CAWAFRSRPQETQYF	15	.	TRBV30	TRBJ2-5	.
TGTGCCAGCAGCTTGGGTCGGAGAGAGCTGGAGTACTTC	CASSLGRRELEYF	13	.	TRBV5-6	TRBJ2-7	.
TGTGCCAGCAGCTCAGCGGGGGGAGGCCAAGAGACCCAGTACTTC	CASSSAGGGQETQYF	15	once	TRBV5-4	TRBJ2-5	TRBD2
TGTGCCAGCAGCCGTGGGGGGGATAATTCACCCCTCCACTTT	CASSRGGDNSPLHF	14	.	TRBV4-2	TRBJ1-6	.
TGTGCCAGCAGCTCGGGACAGGGCCGCACAGATACGCAGTATTTT	CASSSGQGRTDTQYF	15	.	TRBV5-4	TRBJ2-3	TRBD1
TGTGCCAGCAGCCAAGACAAAGGGCCACTCAGAATAGATACGCAGTATTTT	CASSQDKGPLRIDTQYF	17	.	TRBV3-1	TRBJ2-3	.
TGTGCCAGCAGCCAAGTTGGAGGGCGGCCCCAGCATTTT	CASSQVGGRPQHF	13	.	TRBV4-2	TRBJ1-5	.
TGTGCCAGCAGCTTCAGGGGGCATGATGAAAAACTGTTTTTT	CASSFRGHDEKLFF	14	.	TRBV7-9	TRBJ1-4	TRBD1
TGTGCCACCAGCAGAGACTTTAACGTTGGCTACACCTTC	CATSRDFNVGYTF	13	.	TRBV15	TRBJ1-2	.
TGTGCCAGCAGGTTGGGGGGGACCTACGAGCAGTACTTC	CASRLGGTYEQYF	13	once	TRBV5-4	TRBJ2-7	TRBD2
TGCAGTGCTCGCCCTAGCGGGGGGGTGTTTTCTACCGAGCAGTACTTC	CSARPSGGVFSTEQYF	16	.	TRBV20-1	TRBJ2-7	TRBD2
TGTGCCACGGGACAGGGCTCTCTCTCCGGGGCCAACGTCCTGACTTTC	CATGQGSLSGANVLTF	16	.	TRBV2	TRBJ2-6	TRBD1
TGTGCCAGCAGGCTAGCGGGGAAGCAGTACTTC	CASRLAGKQYF	11	.	TRBV6-5	TRBJ2-7	TRBD2
TGTGCCACCAGCATGGGGTTCGGAAGCAATCAGCCCCAGCATTTT	CATSMGFGSNQPQHF	15	.	TRBV15	TRBJ1-5	.
TGTGCCAGCAGCCCCAAAACAGGCCCCCACTTAGATGAAAAACTGTTTTTT	CASSPKTGPHLDEKLFF	17	.	TRBV7-8	TRBJ1-4	.
TGTGCCAGCAGCCAGGGGACGTACTATGGCTACACCTTC	CASSQGTYYGYTF	13	.	TRBV7-8	TRBJ1-2	.
TGTGCCTGGAAGGCGGGGATGAACACTGAAGCTTTCTTT	CAWKAGMNTEAFF	13	.	TRBV30	TRBJ1-1	.
TGTGCCAGCAGTTGGGGGTCTGGGGCCAACGTCCTGACTTTC	CASSWGSGANVLTF	14	.	TRBV27	TRBJ2-6	.
TGTGCCAGCAGTCCTCCCCGGGGGGGATCGCGTATGCGGCCCCAGCATTTT	CASSPPRGGSRMRPQHF	17	.	TRBV6-2/TRBV6-3	TRBJ1-5	.
TGTGCCAGCACCCCTACGGAGGGGGCGAGAGTCTATGGCTACACCTTC	CASTPTEGARVYGYTF	16	.	TRBV12-3/TRBV12-4	TRBJ1-2	TRBD1
TGCAGCGTCGCCGCTCGACTGCAAGAGACCCAGTACTTC	CSVAARLQETQYF	13	.	TRBV29-1	TRBJ2-5	.
TGTGCCAGCAGCTTAGGGGCTGGTGAAAAACTGTTTTTT	CASSLGAGEKLFF	13	once	TRBV7-3	TRBJ1-4	.
TGCGCCAGCAGCTGGGGAACAGATGAGCAGTACTTC	CASSWGTDEQYF	12	.	TRBV5-1	TRBJ2-7	.
TGTGCCTGGAGTTCTCTAGCGGGGGGTCCCACAGATACGCAGTATTTT	CAWSSLAGGPTDTQYF	16	.	TRBV30	TRBJ2-3	TRBD2
TGTGCCAGCAGCGATGGGAAACGGGGAAGCACAGATACGCAGTATTTT	CASSDGKRGSTDTQYF	16	.	TRBV9	TRBJ2-3	.
TGTGCCAGCAGCTTATTAGCGGGGCTCACAGATACGCAGTATTTT	CASSLLAGLTDTQYF	15	.	TRBV7-2	TRBJ2-3	TRBD2
TGTGCCTGGACCGTCCGAGGGGAGCTGTTTTTT	CAWTVRGELFF	11	few	TRBV30	TRBJ2-2	.
TGTGCCAGCAGCCTAGCGGGGGATCAAGAGACCCAGTACTTC	CASSLAGDQETQYF	14	once	TRBV3-1	TRBJ2-5	TRBD2
TGTGCCAGCAGCCAACTAGGCGGGGACGAGCAGTACTTC	CASSQLGGDEQYF	13	once	TRBV3-1	TRBJ2-7	.
TGTGCCTGGAGCGGGACAGGGGACGGCGAGCAGTACTTC	CAWSGTGDGEQYF	13	.	TRBV30	TRBJ2-7	TRBD1
TGTGCCAGCAGCTTGGCCTCGGGAGGTGAGACCCAGTACTTC	CASSLASGGETQYF	14	once	TRBV5-6	TRBJ2-5	TRBD2
TGTGCCACCAGCAGACAGGGGGCAGGCAATCAGCCCCAGCATTTT	CATSRQGAGNQPQHF	15	once	TRBV15	TRBJ1-5	TRBD1
TGCGCCAGCAGCGAGTATAATTCACCCCTCCACTTT	CASSEYNSPLHF	12	.	TRBV5-1	TRBJ1-6	.
TGTGCCAGCAGCCTCCGACTAGCGCCTAGCACAGATACGCAGTATTTT	CASSLRLAPSTDTQYF	16	.	TRBV11-3	TRBJ2-3	TRBD2
TGTGCCTGGAGTTCCGGGGAGGGCCAAGAGACCCAGTACTTC	CAWSSGEGQETQYF	14	.	TRBV30	TRBJ2-5	TRBD2
TGTGCCAGCAGCCTCCTCGGACAGGAGACTGAAGCTTTCTTT	CASSLLGQETEAFF	14	.	TRBV7-3	TRBJ1-1	TRBD1
TGTGCCAGCAGCTTGTGGTGGGGGACAGGGCCTTCACCCCTCCACTTT	CASSLWWGTGPSPLHF	16	.	TRBV5-6	TRBJ1-6	TRBD1
TGTGCCAGCAGCGTAGCGGCTAGCGGGTACAATGAGCAGTTCTTC	CASSVAASGYNEQFF	15	.	TRBV9	TRBJ2-1	TRBD2